The 20 T cell receptor beta chains listed next were all sequenced from one sample in a study of CD8 T cells in ankylosing spondylitis. TCRdb re-derived calls from the 5' RACE reads in MiXCR, one entry per CDR3 protein. This table holds 300,000 to 350,000 distinct CDR3 sequences, 20% to 25% found once. The sequenced sample was blood, either unsorted or a sorted T cell fraction (not recorded which). These receptors came from a female donor with ankylosing spondylitis or in good health (not recorded which).

This clonotype was recorded at least ten times. The V call is TRBV3-1, the J call TRBJ2-1, with 10 positions matching TRBD2. The junction had 5 bases not matched to a gene; V was cut back by 0 bases and J by 6 bases. CDR1 and CDR2 from the germline V gene are LGHDT and YNNKEL (reference sequence). The CDR3 is 16 amino acids. CDR3 amino acids: CASSQDRLAGANEQFF. The DNA of the CDR3 is TGTGCCAGCAGCCAAGATAGGCTAGCGGGAGCCAATGAGCAGTTCTTC.

V gene TRBV11-3 combines with J gene TRBJ2-2; 9 bases match TRBD2. There are 14 residues in the CDR3. Losses at the gene ends were 2 bases for V and 5 bases for J; bases not matched to a gene: 0. The germline V gene encodes CDR1 SGHNT and CDR2 YENEEA. The CDR3 DNA sequence: TGTGCCAGCAGCTTACTAGCGGGAACCGGGGAGCTGTTTTTT. Translation: CASSLLAGTGELFF.

This clonotype was detected only a few times. V is TRBV7-8 and J is TRBJ2-7, with unresolved D. Trimming removed 1 base from V and 0 bases from J, with 7 bases in between. This CDR3 comprises 14 residues. Germline V gene sequence: CDR1 SGHVS, CDR2 FQNEAQ. This CDR3 is CASSLGSVSYEQYF. CDR3 DNA: TGTGCCAGCAGCTTAGGGAGTGTCTCCTACGAGCAGTACTTC. Combining the CDR3 with reference TRBV7-8 and TRBJ2-7 gives the whole variable domain GAGVSQSPRYKVAKRGQDVALRCDPISGHVSLFWYQQALGQGPEFLTYFQNEAQLDKSGLPSDRFFAERPEGSVSTLKIQRTQQEDSAVYLCASSLGSVSYEQYFGPGTRLTVT.

The rearrangement joins TRBV20-1 to TRBJ2-2, with D uncertain. The CDR3 totals 12 residues. The V gene's germline CDR1 is DFQATT and CDR2 SNEGSKA (reference sequence). The V and J ends lost 2 bases and 3 bases respectively, with 4 bases between them. In DNA, the CDR3 is TGCAGTGCTAGATACCACACCGGGGAGCTGTTTTTT. The encoded protein is CSARYHTGELFF.

This clonotype was recorded a few times. This sequence joins TRBV6-1 and TRBJ1-5; D gene ambiguous. Trimming took off 5 bases at V and 4 bases at J, with 12 bases between the two ends. There are 14 residues in the CDR3. Per germline, CDR1 MNHNS and CDR2 SASEGT. CDR3 nucleotide sequence: TGTGCCAGCAGTCCCCACAGTGAAAATCAGCCCCAGCATTTT. Protein product: CASSPHSENQPQHF.

The chain combines TRBV7-6 with TRBJ2-5; D is possibly TRBD2 (6 bases). Germline assignment: CDR1 SGHVS and CDR2 FNYEAQ. The CDR3 is made up of 13 amino acids. The V end lost 5 bases, the J end lost 2 bases, and 9 bases lay between the germline ends. CDR3 DNA sequence: TGTGCCAGCAGCCGTAGCGGACAAGAGACCCAGTACTTC. Translating it yields CASSRSGQETQYF.

This clonotype was detected only a few times. The rearrangement joins TRBV7-9 to TRBJ2-1, with a possible D match to TRBD2 (5 bases). CDR1 is SEHNR, CDR2 FQNEAQ, per germline (reference sequence). There are 13 residues in the CDR3. The V and J ends lost 2 bases and 9 bases respectively, with 11 bases between them. CDR3 region: CASSLLEGGEQFF. DNA for the CDR3: TGTGCCAGCAGCTTACTTGAGGGCGGTGAGCAGTTCTTC.

The J gene is TRBJ2-2, the V gene TRBV12-3 or TRBV12-4; no reliable D call. This CDR3 region has 13 residues. Trimming stripped 7 bases from V and 2 bases from J, with 8 bases between. CDR3 protein: CASTAVNTGELFF. CDR3 in DNA: TGTGCCAGCACGGCGGTAAACACCGGGGAGCTGTTTTTT.

This clonotype was recorded a few times. The chain combines TRBV20-1 with TRBJ1-4; TRBD1 matches at 9 bases. Trimming at V came to 3 bases and at J to 8 bases, leaving 13 bases not matched to a gene. The germline V gene encodes CDR1 DFQATT and CDR2 SNEGSKA (reference sequence). This CDR3 has 16 residues. The CDR3: CSASLTWDRVREKLFF. The CDR3 bases are TGCAGTGCTAGCCTAACCTGGGACAGGGTGAGGGAAAAACTGTTTTTT.

This clonotype has just a few counts. The V call is TRBV27, the J call TRBJ1-2; D perhaps matches TRBD1 (6 bases). The CDR3 sequence is 14 residues long. Germline V CDR1 and CDR2: MNHEY, SMNVEV (reference sequence). The V and J ends lost 3 bases and 4 bases respectively, with 12 bases between them. CDR3 nucleotides: TGTGCCAGCAGTTTTACTCCAGGGGCCTATGGCTACACCTTC. This codes for CASSFTPGAYGYTF.

V is TRBV10-3 and J is TRBJ1-2, with D possibly TRBD1 on 5 matching bases. Germline CDR1 reads ENHRY; CDR2 reads SYGVKD. The V and J ends lost 6 bases and 10 bases respectively, with 21 bases between them. The CDR3 runs to 14 residues. The DNA for the CDR3 is TGTGCCATCAGCGACGGACCAGGGCGCGCAGTCTACACCTTC. Residues: CAISDGPGRAVYTF.

V usage is TRBV29-1 and J usage is TRBJ2-3; TRBD2 matches at 9 bases. CDR1 SQVTM and CDR2 ANQGSEA come from the germline V gene. V shed 4 bases, J shed 6 bases, and the junction held 11 bases outside the gene matches. This CDR3 has 15 amino acids. CDR3 in amino acids: CSVVGAGGFPDTQYF. The CDR3 coding sequence is TGCAGCGTTGTAGGAGCGGGAGGTTTCCCCGATACGCAGTATTTT.

This clonotype has only a few counts. This chain connects TRBV4-3 to TRBJ1-2; D is undetermined. The length of the CDR3 is 15 residues. Trimming took 0 bases from V and 1 from J, leaving 9 bases between them. The germline V gene encodes CDR1 LGHNA and CDR2 YSLEER. In DNA form, the CDR3 reads TGCGCCAGCAGCCAAGACCTTCTTCTTAACTATGGCTACACCTTC. It translates to CASSQDLLLNYGYTF.

The table lists this clonotype with many counts. The chain employs TRBV12-3 or TRBV12-4 and TRBJ1-5; TRBD1 matches at 7 bases. V shed 6 bases and J 5 bases; nucleotides not matched to a gene: 4. The CDR3 loop spans 13 amino acids. CDR3 loop: CASSGQDHQPQHF. CDR3 coding DNA: TGTGCCAGCAGCGGACAGGACCATCAGCCCCAGCATTTT.

V and J are TRBV20-1 and TRBJ2-7; 10 bases are a match to TRBD2. V trimming: 5 bases; J trimming: 2 bases; junction bases outside the gene matches: 3. The germline gives CDR1 DFQATT, CDR2 SNEGSKA (reference sequence). The length of the CDR3 is 13 residues. In DNA, the CDR3 is TGCAGTGCTTCAGCGGGAGGGGCCTACGAGCAGTACTTC. Protein sequence: CSASAGGAYEQYF.

This clonotype was counted only a few times. This chain joins TRBV6-4 and TRBJ2-3; TRBD1 might be the D (6 bases). V lost 3 bases and J 8 bases, leaving 15 bases between the germline ends. The CDR3 extends over 14 amino acids. Germline CDR1 and CDR2: MRHNA and SNTAGT. Written as DNA, the CDR3 is TGTGCCAGCAGTGAAAGTTTCCTAGGGGGTACGCAGTATTTT. This codes for CASSESFLGGTQYF.

This clonotype has only one observation. V is TRBV18 and J is TRBJ2-7; D call uncertain. Germline V CDR1 and CDR2: KGHSH, LQKENI. The CDR3 is made up of 13 amino acids. Trimming cost V 6 bases and J 2 bases, with 11 bases left between them. The CDR3 here is CASSTDGAYEQYF. DNA of the CDR3: TGTGCCAGCTCTACGGACGGTGCCTACGAGCAGTACTTC. Using reference TRBV18 and TRBJ2-7 for the parts outside the CDR3, the full variable domain is NAGVMQNPRHLVRRRGQEARLRCSPMKGHSHVYWYRQLPEEGLKFMVYLQKENIIDESGMPKERFSAEFPKEGPSILRIQQVVRGDSAAYFCASSTDGAYEQYFGPGTRLTVT.

The chain couples TRBV28 to TRBJ2-3, with D hard to call. Trimming removed 1 base at V and 5 bases at J, with 10 bases between. The CDR3 is 14 residues long. Germline CDR1 MDHEN, CDR2 SYDVKM. Here the CDR3 reads CASSLLILGDTQYF. The CDR3 DNA sequence: TGTGCCAGCAGTTTATTAATCCTGGGAGATACGCAGTATTTT. Together with reference TRBV28 and TRBJ2-3, the CDR3 gives the full variable domain: DVKVTQSSRYLVKRTGEKVFLECVQDMDHENMFWYRQDPGLGLRLIYFSYDVKMKEKGDIPEGYSVSREKKERFSLILESASTNQTSMYLCASSLLILGDTQYFGPGTRLTVL.

This sequence joins TRBV20-1 and TRBJ2-3; D remains unclear. Germline-derived CDR1 and CDR2 are DFQATT and SNEGSKA (reference sequence). The V gene lost 3 bases and the J gene lost 3 bases, with 19 bases spanning the gap. The CDR3 spans 16 residues. The CDR3 DNA reads as TGCAGTGCTAGTAGGCCTCCCCTAGGCAGTACAGATACGCAGTATTTT. This codes for CSASRPPLGSTDTQYF.

This clonotype was counted only a few times. This chain connects TRBV5-1 to TRBJ2-7; 12 positions agree with TRBD1. V gave up 7 bases and J gave up 6 bases; unmatched junction bases: 14. The V gene's germline CDR1 is SGHRS and CDR2 YFSETQ. There are 16 residues in the CDR3. Here the CDR3 DNA reads TGCGCCAGCGGGCGGGGGACAGGGGGCGCGTCTACCGAGCAGTACTTC. Its translation: CASGRGTGGASTEQYF.